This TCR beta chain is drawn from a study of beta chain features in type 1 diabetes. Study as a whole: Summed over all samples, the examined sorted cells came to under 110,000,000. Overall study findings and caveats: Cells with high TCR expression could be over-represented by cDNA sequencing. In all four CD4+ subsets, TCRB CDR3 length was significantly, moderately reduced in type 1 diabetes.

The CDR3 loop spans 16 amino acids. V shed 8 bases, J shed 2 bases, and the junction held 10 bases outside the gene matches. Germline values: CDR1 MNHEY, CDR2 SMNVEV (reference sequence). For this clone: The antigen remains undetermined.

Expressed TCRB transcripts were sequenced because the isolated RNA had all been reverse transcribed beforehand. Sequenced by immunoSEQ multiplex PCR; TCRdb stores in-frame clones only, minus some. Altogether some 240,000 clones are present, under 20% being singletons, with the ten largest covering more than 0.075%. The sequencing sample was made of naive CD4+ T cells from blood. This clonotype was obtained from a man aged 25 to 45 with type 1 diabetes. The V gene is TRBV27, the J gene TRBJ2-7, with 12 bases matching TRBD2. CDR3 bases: TGTGCCAGCGGGCGGGCTAGCGGGAGGGGGGCCTACGAGCAGTACTTC. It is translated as CASGRASGRGAYEQYF.